This T cell receptor beta chain was observed in a study of patients and donors after allogeneic stem cell transplantation. This clonotype was observed a handful of times. TCRdb reprocessed the RT-PCR reads with MiXCR, giving one entry per CDR3 protein. The sample carries about 960,000 distinct CDR3 sequences, 18% recorded once. This receptor was obtained from a human donor who was either an allogeneic HSCT recipient or a stem cell or donor lymphocyte infusion donor (not recorded which). It is not recorded whose cells these are; they may come from a transplant donor. What was sequenced was blood, either unsorted or a sorted T cell fraction (not recorded which).

CDR3 loop: CASSQGLDSGNTIYF. CDR3 nucleotide sequence: TGTGCCAGCAGCCAAGGACTCGACTCTGGAAACACCATATATTTT. V usage is TRBV3-1 and J usage is TRBJ1-3; D uncertain. This CDR3 has 15 amino acids. V was clipped by 1 base and J by 0 bases, with 7 bases between them. Germline lookup yields CDR1 LGHDT and CDR2 YNNKEL (reference sequence).